Listed below are T cell receptor beta chains from one sample, sequenced in a study of blood T cell repertoires in COVID-19. Measured with immunoSEQ multiplex PCR; TCRdb has only the in-frame clones, and not every one. The sample lists about 100,000 clones; roughly 80% were seen once. The sequencing sample was made of peripheral blood. These receptors all stem from a man in his 70s with active or convalescent COVID-19. Each CDR3 is given without its conserved first and last residue.

CDR3 protein,V gene,J gene
ASRDTVGYT,TRBV11-2,TRBJ1-2
ASSFRGAYEQY,TRBV27,TRBJ2-7
ASSQDRARGQGSPLH,TRBV4-1,TRBJ1-6
ASSWGLNQPQH,TRBV6-2/TRBV6-3,TRBJ1-5
ASSASTGRNEQY,TRBV7-2,TRBJ2-7
ASSQELSPSYEQY,TRBV4-1,TRBJ2-7
ASSAWDSGNTIY,TRBV9,TRBJ1-3
ASNNFQVNQPQH,TRBV5-6,TRBJ1-5
ATSSGTGSSSGKTQY,TRBV15,TRBJ2-5
AWRSGPEAF,TRBV30,TRBJ1-1
ASSWGTGDNNEQF,TRBV27,TRBJ2-1
ASSDPQTGNTEAF,TRBV25-1,TRBJ1-1
ASSQGLAGGYEQY,TRBV13,TRBJ2-7
ASSEQGASSYNEQF,TRBV11-2,TRBJ2-1
ASSYQTGRPQH,TRBV6-5,TRBJ1-5
ASSSSTGGTGELF,TRBV5-5,TRBJ2-2
ASYSARAHEKLF,TRBV6-5,TRBJ1-4
ASSIGEQGAVYEQY,TRBV19,TRBJ2-7
ASSLRGTSGEEQF,TRBV19,TRBJ2-1
ASSARQMNTEAF,TRBV9,TRBJ1-1
ASSIPGPSNQPQH,TRBV19,TRBJ1-5
ASSIGGGDPPLT,TRBV19,TRBJ1-2
ASSATGQWGTGELF,TRBV25-1,TRBJ2-2
ASSAGLEPSPLH,TRBV14,TRBJ1-6
ASSQDSSLAGDSTDTQY,TRBV4-3,TRBJ2-3
AIGEGVTPYEQY,TRBV10-3,TRBJ2-7
AWSVPRGSGSYNEQF,TRBV30,TRBJ2-1
ATSDLRTGGNEQY,TRBV24-1,TRBJ2-7
ASSQEIVEEETQY,TRBV3-1/TRBV3-2,TRBJ2-5
ASSLLETVYNEQF,TRBV5-1,TRBJ2-1
ASSYLGLAGGVGQF,TRBV7-2,TRBJ2-1
ASSPLDRVNTEAF,TRBV27,TRBJ1-1
ASSYSNRQTPYEQY,TRBV6-5,TRBJ2-7
ASSQDPTARSGNTIY,TRBV4-1,TRBJ1-3
ASSPTGVLYGYT,TRBV4-1,TRBJ1-2
AGFPPGSEQF,TRBV30,TRBJ2-1
ASRPPGTGIDYGYT,TRBV7-2,TRBJ1-2
ASSARDSTEAF,TRBV9,TRBJ1-1
ASSPLSGTYNEQF,TRBV18,TRBJ2-1
ASSLPRPQRETQY,TRBV27,TRBJ2-5
ASSGGGQLYFYGYT,TRBV28,TRBJ1-2
ASTLAEYSYEQY,TRBV6-5,TRBJ2-7
ATSAPAGTGLYEQY,TRBV24-1,TRBJ2-7
ASSEGVTGDNYGYT,TRBV9,TRBJ1-2
AWNKAGGPYEQY,TRBV30,TRBJ2-7
ASSQEGTGASGNTIY,TRBV4-2,TRBJ1-3
ASSYYRDRAASPLH,TRBV6-5,TRBJ1-6